This T cell receptor (beta chain) was sequenced in a study of shared clonotypes between healthy human individuals. Notes on the study in general: Incompleteness in sorted-subset sequencing, despite large depth, was shown by rarefaction.

This table comes from immunoSEQ multiplex PCR, and its TCRdb copy is limited to in-frame clones, with some not included. Among roughly 2.6 million clones listed, just over 90% were seen once. Germline CDR1 is SQVTM and CDR2 is ANQGSEA. V was pared by 6 bases and J by 5 bases, with 9 bases of the junction left unmatched. CDR3 length: 14 amino acids. Regarding this clone: Its antigen is unidentified.

The rearrangement uses TRBV29-1 and TRBJ1-5, with 8 bases identical to TRBD1. The source of this sequence is a man in his late teens or twenties in good health. Specimen: naive CD4+ T cells sorted from blood. Indicated subset: CD45RA+ positively selected. CDR3 sequence (DNA): TGCAGCGTCAGCAGCGGACAGGGTGATCAGCCCCAGCATTTT. Its translation: CSVSSGQGDQPQHF. The full variable domain, with the rest looked up from reference TRBV29-1 and TRBJ1-5, is SAVISQKPSRDICQRGTSLTIQCQVDSQVTMMFWYRQQPGQSLTLIATANQGSEATYESGFVIDKFPISRPNLTFSTLTVSNMSPEDSSIYLCSVSSGQGDQPQHFGDGTRLSIL.